Below are 14 T cell receptor beta chains sequenced from a single sample in a study of T cells in Graves' hyperthyroidism and ophthalmopathy. RNA transcripts were the template for amplifying TCR beta CDR3 regions. The study used the HTBI primer set for a first-round RT-PCR of the TCR CDR3. MiXCR was run by TCRdb on the multiplex PCR reads, yielding one entry per CDR3 protein. The sample holds 350,000 to 400,000 distinct CDR3 sequences; roughly 19% are singletons and the top ten take approximately 4%. The sequencing input was blood. These receptor sequences come from a woman aged 18-29 years with Graves' hyperthyroidism.

The CDR3, as DNA: TGTGCCAGCAGCTCGTCGGCGGGGGACGAGCAGTACTTC. Protein product: CASSSSAGDEQYF. The gene calls are TRBV9 and TRBJ2-7, with 7 bases lining up with TRBD2. This CDR3 is built from 13 residues. Germline CDR1 reads SGDLS; CDR2 reads YYNGEE. J was trimmed by 5 bases and V by 4 bases; bases with no gene match: 6.

This clonotype was found many times. CDR3 sequence: CASSLRRSEAFF. CDR3 bases: TGTGCCAGCAGTTTAAGGCGATCCGAAGCTTTCTTT. The rearrangement joins TRBV28 to TRBJ1-1, with D unclear. Trimming removed 2 bases from V and 8 bases from J, with 9 bases in between. This CDR3 contains 12 residues. Per the germline V gene, CDR1 is MDHEN and CDR2 is SYDVKM.

This clonotype was counted many times. The V and J genes are TRBV3-1 and TRBJ2-7; D is undetermined. The V gene lost 4 bases and the J gene lost 3 bases, with 7 bases spanning the gap. CDR3 length: 12 residues. Looked up from germline, CDR1 is LGHDT and CDR2 is YNNKEL (reference sequence). CDR3 in DNA: TGTGCCAGCAGCCCCTGGGGCTACGAGCAGTACTTC. Translated, it gives CASSPWGYEQYF.

This clonotype appeared many times. In nucleotides, the CDR3 is TGCAGTGCTAGAGATTCTCAGCTAGGTTTCGGGACCCAGTACTTC. Translation gives CSARDSQLGFGTQYF. V usage is TRBV20-1 and J usage is TRBJ2-5; D unclear. V was pared by 0 bases and J by 7 bases, with 18 bases between. This CDR3 has 15 residues. Per the germline V gene, CDR1 is DFQATT and CDR2 is SNEGSKA (reference sequence).

The chain employs TRBV30 and TRBJ1-5, with D possibly TRBD1 on 6 matching bases. The CDR3 contains 14 residues. Germline CDR1 and CDR2: GTSNPN and SVGIG (reference sequence). Trimming took 2 bases from V and 1 from J, leaving 9 bases between them. The CDR3 region has the DNA TGTGCCTGGAGTCCCGGACAGAGCAATCAGCCCCAGCATTTT. Encoded protein: CAWSPGQSNQPQHF.

This clonotype was seen repeatedly, ten times or more. V is TRBV27 and J is TRBJ1-2, with 8 bases identical to TRBD1. Germline CDR1 reads MNHEY; CDR2 reads SMNVEV (reference sequence). V gave up 11 bases and J gave up 7 bases; unmatched junction bases: 18. The CDR3 consists of 15 residues. The CDR3 region has the DNA TGTGCCTCCTGGACAGGGACCCAAAAATTACCTGGCTACACCTTC. Residues: CASWTGTQKLPGYTF.

The sample holds many counts of this clonotype. This chain joins TRBV7-2 and TRBJ2-7; D perhaps matches TRBD1 (6 bases). With 5 bases removed from V and 4 bases from J, the gap between germline ends came to 18 bases. Germline-derived CDR1 and CDR2 are SGHTA and FQGNSA. The CDR3 contains 15 residues. The CDR3 protein is CASSAQGTSSYEQYF. CDR3 coding DNA: TGTGCCAGCAGCGCACAAGGGACATCTTCTTACGAGCAGTACTTC.

Many counts were recorded for this clonotype. The rearrangement uses TRBV28 and TRBJ2-5; 9 bases map to TRBD2. Germline CDR1 is MDHEN and CDR2 is SYDVKM. This CDR3 region has 17 residues. Trimming took 6 bases from V and 5 from J; bases not matched to a gene: 16. DNA for the CDR3: TGTGCCAGCAGCAATCTACTAGCGGGCCTCAAGGCGGAGACCCAGTACTTC. Its protein is CASSNLLAGLKAETQYF.

This clonotype was seen ten or more times. The chain uses TRBV24-1 and TRBJ2-7; tentatively, D is TRBD2 (5 bases). V lost 12 bases and J lost 9, with 20 bases in between. Germline loops: CDR1 KGHDR, CDR2 SFDVKD. The CDR3 loop spans 12 amino acids. The CDR3 loop is CASLETGSWQYF. The CDR3 DNA follows: TGTGCCTCCCTCGAGACGGGATCCTGGCAGTACTTC.

The table lists this clonotype with a few counts. The gene calls are TRBV3-1 and TRBJ1-2, with 8 bases fitting TRBD1. Looked up from germline, CDR1 is LGHDT and CDR2 is YNNKEL (reference sequence). V lost 4 bases, J lost 4 bases, and 8 bases stayed unmatched. CDR3 length: 15 amino acids. Here the CDR3 DNA reads TGTGCCAGCAGCCCGTCGGCGGGGACAGGCTATGGCTACACCTTC. Translating it yields CASSPSAGTGYGYTF.

This clonotype has ten or more counts. The chain couples TRBV29-1 to TRBJ1-1, with D uncertain. Trimming removed 6 bases from V and 11 bases from J, with 13 bases in between. CDR1 is SQVTM, CDR2 ANQGSEA, per germline. The CDR3 consists of 10 residues. The CDR3 sequence: CSVYSVAAFF. CDR3 DNA: TGCAGCGTGTACAGTGTGGCCGCTTTCTTT.

This clonotype was counted ten times or more. This rearrangement joins TRBV5-1 to TRBJ2-5; TRBD2 might be the D (6 bases). CDR1 SGHRS and CDR2 YFSETQ come from the germline V gene. Deletions cut 4 bases from V and 5 bases from J, with 18 bases between. This CDR3 spans 15 amino acids. DNA of the CDR3: TGCGCCAGCAGCCCTACGGGGGAGCTTGGGGAGACCCAGTACTTC. Protein sequence: CASSPTGELGETQYF.

This clonotype was counted many times. V is TRBV9 and J is TRBJ2-5; no definite D call. The germline gives CDR1 SGDLS, CDR2 YYNGEE. The CDR3 length is 13 residues. The V gene lost 3 bases and the J gene lost 4 bases, with 10 bases spanning the gap. Written as DNA, the CDR3 is TGTGCCAGCAGCGCTGGGCTGCGAGAGACCCAGTACTTC. It translates to CASSAGLRETQYF. The full variable domain, with the rest looked up from reference TRBV9 and TRBJ2-5, is DSGVTQTPKHLITATGQRVTLRCSPRSGDLSVYWYQQSLDQGLQFLIQYYNGEERAKGNILERFSAQQFPDLHSELNLSSLELGDSALYFCASSAGLRETQYFGPGTRLLVL.

This clonotype was observed a few times. For the CDR3, the DNA is TGTGCCAGCTCACCCGGGGGGGGAAACTATGGCTACACCTTC. Amino acid sequence: CASSPGGGNYGYTF. The chain employs TRBV18 and TRBJ1-2; D is perhaps TRBD1 (5 bases). This CDR3 is 14 amino acids long. V was shortened by 3 bases and J by 2 bases, with 10 bases between the two germline ends. Germline V lookup: CDR1 KGHSH, CDR2 LQKENI.